This paragraph covers one T cell receptor (beta chain) sequence. This specimen belongs to a study of PD-1 blockade in classical Hodgkin lymphoma. Germline loops: CDR1 LNHDA, CDR2 SQIVND (reference sequence). The CDR3 runs to 13 residues. The V end was cut by 3 bases, the J end by 5 bases, with 10 bases between. Only in-frame clones appear in the TCRdb table, and some are missing; sequencing was by immunoSEQ multiplex PCR. This sample has under 30,000 clones, with roughly nine tenths found just once. Regarding time point: newly diagnosed, previously untreated cHL patient sample. Source material: peripheral blood mononuclear cells (PBMCs). The V gene is TRBV19, the J gene TRBJ2-5; the D gene could be TRBD1 or TRBD2 (5 bases each). The clonotype originates from a human donor with classical Hodgkin lymphoma. Here the CDR3 reads CASSIAEGETQYF. The CDR3 DNA reads TGTGCCAGTAGTATTGCAGAGGGGGAGACCCAGTACTTC. The full variable domain, completed using reference TRBV19 and TRBJ2-5, is DGGITQSPKYLFRKEGQNVTLSCEQNLNHDAMYWYRQDPGQGLRLIYYSQIVNDFQKGDIAEGYSVSREKKESFPLTVTSAQKNPTAFYLCASSIAEGETQYFGPGTRLLVL.